The 26 T cell receptor beta chains below all came from one sample that was sequenced in a study of blood T cell repertoires in COVID-19. Assay: immunoSEQ multiplex PCR; the TCRdb copy retains only in-frame clones and omits some. The profile covers 300,000 to 350,000 clones, with about nine tenths appearing a single time and roughly 2.3% taken by the ten largest. The sequenced sample consisted of peripheral blood. The source is a man between 18 and 35 years old with active or convalescent COVID-19.

The chain uses TRBV7-9 and TRBJ2-2; D possibly corresponds to TRBD1 (5 bases). V gave up 5 bases and J gave up 4 bases, with 26 bases separating them. Per germline, CDR1 SEHNR and CDR2 FQNEAQ (reference sequence). The CDR3 contains 19 residues. The CDR3 loop reads CASSRPLISGRLATGELFF. For the CDR3, the DNA is TGTGCCAGCAGCCGCCCCCTTATCTCAGGGCGTTTGGCCACCGGGGAGCTGTTTTTT.

The J gene is TRBJ2-7, the V gene TRBV28, with 10 bases lining up with TRBD1. Germline V gives CDR1 MDHEN, CDR2 SYDVKM. This CDR3 region has 13 residues. After removal of 6 bases from V and 5 bases from J, the junction contained 4 bases not matched to a gene. The CDR3 loop reads CASSDRGRDEQYF. The DNA for the CDR3 is TGTGCCAGCAGCGACAGGGGGCGCGACGAGCAGTACTTC.

The rearrangement links TRBV7-9 to TRBJ1-2; unclear D gene. V dropped 2 bases and J dropped 1 base, with 5 bases sitting between them. There are 13 residues in the CDR3. The V gene's germline CDR1 is SEHNR and CDR2 FQNEAQ (reference sequence). CDR3 DNA: TGTGCCAGCAGCTTATATAATAACTATGGCTACACCTTC. Protein: CASSLYNNYGYTF.

The V and J genes are TRBV19 and TRBJ1-1; possible D gene TRBD1, 5 bases. This CDR3 spans 14 amino acids. Trimming pared 7 bases from V and 5 bases from J, leaving 17 bases between. Looked up from germline, CDR1 is LNHDA and CDR2 is SQIVND (reference sequence). CDR3 protein: CASTGRRGPTEAFF. The CDR3 region has the DNA TGTGCCAGTACCGGAAGGAGGGGCCCAACTGAAGCTTTCTTT. The full variable domain, in which reference TRBV19 and TRBJ1-1 provide the parts outside the CDR3, is DGGITQSPKYLFRKEGQNVTLSCEQNLNHDAMYWYRQDPGQGLRLIYYSQIVNDFQKGDIAEGYSVSREKKESFPLTVTSAQKNPTAFYLCASTGRRGPTEAFFGQGTRLTVV.

This clone turned up a few times. The chain links TRBV4-1 to TRBJ1-1; 8 bases agree with TRBD1. CDR1 MGHRA and CDR2 YSYEKL come from the germline V gene. The CDR3 is 19 amino acids. The V and J ends lost 5 bases and 1 base, in that order; junction bases with no gene match: 18. The CDR3 spells CASSKRGMTGDDWNTEAFF. DNA for the CDR3: TGCGCCAGCAGCAAGAGAGGTATGACAGGGGACGACTGGAACACTGAAGCTTTCTTT.

The chain is built from TRBV4-1 and TRBJ2-5; 10 bases agree with TRBD1. CDR3 size: 15 residues. With 3 bases clipped from V and 5 bases from J, the junction kept 6 bases outside the gene matches. The V gene's germline CDR1 is MGHRA and CDR2 YSYEKL. CDR3 residues: CASSHLTGGLETQYF. CDR3 DNA sequence: TGCGCCAGCAGCCACTTGACAGGGGGCCTGGAGACCCAGTACTTC.

This chain uses TRBV29-1 with TRBJ1-2, with 8 bases aligning to TRBD1. With V trimmed by 6 bases and J by 3 bases, 9 bases remained unmatched. Germline CDR1 is SQVTM and CDR2 is ANQGSEA. This CDR3 is built from 14 residues. The CDR3 loop is CSVERTGFDYGYTF. The CDR3 DNA is TGCAGCGTGGAACGGACAGGGTTTGACTATGGCTACACCTTC. Using reference TRBV29-1 and TRBJ1-2 for the parts outside the CDR3, the full variable domain is SAVISQKPSRDICQRGTSLTIQCQVDSQVTMMFWYRQQPGQSLTLIATANQGSEATYESGFVIDKFPISRPNLTFSTLTVSNMSPEDSSIYLCSVERTGFDYGYTFGSGTRLTVV.

In DNA, the CDR3 is TGTGCCAGCAGCCGACAACAGGGCCCCCACGAGCAGTACTTC. The encoded protein is CASSRQQGPHEQYF. The chain carries TRBV3-1 (or the pseudogene TRBV3-2) and TRBJ2-7; TRBD1 is a possible D gene (6 bases). The CDR3 extends over 14 amino acids. The germline V and J ends were trimmed by 4 bases and 5 bases, with 15 bases remaining between them. Germline-derived CDR1 and CDR2 are LGHDT and YNNKEL (reference sequence).

This rearrangement joins TRBV19 to TRBJ1-1; no clear D gene. V was cut by 1 base and J by 1 base, with 4 bases left in between. This CDR3 has 13 residues. The germline V gene has CDR1 LNHDA and CDR2 SQIVND (reference sequence). In DNA form, the CDR3 reads TGTGCCAGTAGTATAGGGGCGAACACTGAAGCTTTCTTT. Amino acids: CASSIGANTEAFF.

CDR3 coding DNA: TGTGCCAGCAGCGTAGTTCAGACAGGCGCCGGGGAGCTGTTTTTT. Translating gives CASSVVQTGAGELFF. The chain carries TRBV9 and TRBJ2-2, with D possibly TRBD1 on 6 matching bases. The CDR3 is 15 residues long. Looked up from germline, CDR1 is SGDLS and CDR2 is YYNGEE. Deletions cut 0 bases from V and 6 bases from J, with 12 bases between.

The genes are TRBV4-3 and TRBJ1-5; 7 positions agree with TRBD1. The germline CDR1 and CDR2 sequences are LGHNA and YSLEER. The CDR3 runs to 14 residues. J lost 11 bases, V lost 0 bases, and 7 bases had no gene match. CDR3 nucleotide sequence: TGCGCCAGCAGCCAAGATACGGCAGGGGGAACCCAGCATTTT. The encoded protein is CASSQDTAGGTQHF.

This clone occurred once. The V and J genes are TRBV28 and TRBJ2-1; the match to TRBD2 covers 7 bases. The germline gives CDR1 MDHEN, CDR2 SYDVKM. V was pared by 5 bases and J by 1 base, with 5 bases of the junction left unmatched. There are 15 residues in the CDR3. DNA of the CDR3: TGTGCCAGCAGTCCAGCGGGATCGTCCTACAATGAGCAGTTCTTC. Translating it yields CASSPAGSSYNEQFF.

The chain carries TRBV7-2 and TRBJ2-5, with 11 nucleotides matching TRBD1. The CDR3 covers 15 residues. V dropped 5 bases and J dropped 4; count of bases not matched to a gene: 6. The germline V gene encodes CDR1 SGHTA and CDR2 FQGNSA. The CDR3 coding sequence is TGTGCCAGCAGCCGGGACAGGGGGGTAGGAGAGACCCAGTACTTC. Translated: CASSRDRGVGETQYF.

The chain is built from TRBV28 and TRBJ2-1; D may be TRBD2 (5 bases). The germline V gene has CDR1 MDHEN and CDR2 SYDVKM. The V gene lost 11 bases and the J gene lost 6 bases, with 20 bases spanning the gap. The CDR3 spans 14 residues. CDR3 coding DNA: TGTGCCGGCTCATTCACGGGGATCCCCAATGAGCAGTTCTTC. This sequence encodes CAGSFTGIPNEQFF.

This clone turned up a few times. This chain connects TRBV9 to TRBJ1-2; 7 bases align to TRBD1. CDR3 length equals 15 residues. Germline CDR1 and CDR2: SGDLS and YYNGEE. V was pared by 2 bases and J by 6 bases, with 10 bases of the junction left unmatched. The CDR3 loop reads CASSVRTGDVDGYTF. DNA of the CDR3: TGTGCCAGCAGCGTCCGGACAGGAGATGTTGATGGCTACACCTTC.

The CDR3 coding sequence is TGTGCCAGCAGGCTAACAGGGGAAGAGGGCTACACCTTC. Protein: CASRLTGEEGYTF. The gene calls are TRBV5-4 and TRBJ1-2, with TRBD1 matching over 7 bases. Germline loops: CDR1 SGHNT, CDR2 YYREEE (reference sequence). CDR3 length: 13 residues. The ends lost 5 bases at V and 8 bases at J; junction bases unmatched: 9. Supplemented by reference TRBV5-4 and TRBJ1-2, the full variable domain reads ETGVTQSPTHLIKTRGQQVTLRCSSQSGHNTVSWYQQALGQGPQFIFQYYREEENGRGNFPPRFSGLQFPNYSSELNVNALELDDSALYLCASRLTGEEGYTFGSGTRLTVV.

The gene calls are TRBV19 and TRBJ1-2, with a weak D call TRBD1 (6 bases). Trimming stripped 4 bases from V and 3 bases from J, with 9 bases between. The CDR3 covers 13 residues. Germline loops: CDR1 LNHDA, CDR2 SQIVND (reference sequence). CDR3 bases: TGTGCCAGTAGTACACGGACAGACTATGGCTACACCTTC. Protein: CASSTRTDYGYTF.

The rearrangement links TRBV6-5 to TRBJ2-1; 10 bases align to TRBD1. J lost 6 bases, V lost 5 bases, and 4 bases had no gene match. Germline assignment: CDR1 MNHEY and CDR2 SVGAGI. The CDR3 contains 14 residues. The CDR3 loop reads CASSLTGGLNEQFF. The CDR3 DNA is TGTGCCAGCAGTCTGACAGGGGGCCTCAATGAGCAGTTCTTC.

This chain joins TRBV9 and TRBJ1-5; D is undetermined. Between the trimmed V and J ends, which lost 4 bases and 7 bases, there was a span of 15 bases. Germline assignment: CDR1 SGDLS and CDR2 YYNGEE. The CDR3 sequence is 14 residues long. The CDR3 nucleotides are TGTGCCAGCAGCCAGAGGTCCGGGTGGCAGCCCCAGCATTTT. It is translated as CASSQRSGWQPQHF.

The chain employs TRBV28 and TRBJ1-4; 8 bases align to TRBD1. Trimming cost V 8 bases and J 5 bases; bases outside gene matches: 1. The CDR3 loop spans 12 amino acids. CDR1 MDHEN and CDR2 SYDVKM come from the germline V gene. The CDR3, as DNA: TGTGCCAGCGGACAGGGAAATGAAAAACTGTTTTTT. Residues: CASGQGNEKLFF.

Concerning this clone: At one end, the junction sequence differs from germline, possibly due to a read error. This chain connects TRBV5-1 to TRBJ2-1, with TRBD2 identical over 8 bases. Germline V gene data show CDR1 as SGHRS and CDR2 as YFSETQ. This CDR3 contains 14 residues. CDR3 region: CASSEGLVYDEQFF. The CDR3 nucleotides are TGCGCCAGCAGCGAGGGACTAGTCTACGATGAGCAGTTCTTC. The variable domain in full, with the rest retrieved from reference TRBV5-1 and TRBJ2-1, is KAGVTQTPRYLIKTRGQQVTLSCSPISGHRSVSWYQQTPGQGLQFLFEYFSETQRNKGNFPGRFSGRQFSNSRSEMNVSTLELGDSALYLCASSEGLVYDEQFFGPGTRLTVL.

This chain uses TRBV5-4 with TRBJ2-2, with 9 bases aligning to TRBD2. Germline lookup yields CDR1 SGHNT and CDR2 YYREEE (reference sequence). The CDR3 extends over 15 amino acids. The V gene end was trimmed by 5 bases and the J gene end by 2 bases; junction bases not matched to a gene: 4. The CDR3 reads CASSFSGRNTGELFF. CDR3 in DNA: TGTGCCAGCAGTTTTAGCGGGAGAAACACCGGGGAGCTGTTTTTT.

This rearrangement joins TRBV28 to TRBJ2-2, with TRBD2 matching 7 bases. J lost 1 base, V lost 1 base, and 6 bases had no gene match. This CDR3 spans 17 amino acids. The germline V gene has CDR1 MDHEN and CDR2 SYDVKM. The CDR3 spells CASSLSLASGNTGELFF. The CDR3 DNA sequence: TGTGCCAGCAGTTTATCCCTCGCTAGCGGGAACACCGGGGAGCTGTTTTTT.

The chain carries TRBV7-2 and TRBJ1-1, with 7 positions matching TRBD1. V was pared by 2 bases and J by 4 bases, with 4 bases of the junction left unmatched. CDR1 and CDR2 (germline): SGHTA, FQGNSA. There are 14 residues in the CDR3. The DNA of the CDR3 is TGTGCCAGCAGCTTAAGGGCAGGGGGCACTGAAGCTTTCTTT. The encoded protein is CASSLRAGGTEAFF.

The chain is built from TRBV2 and TRBJ2-1; D is uncertain. The ends were cut back, 2 bases at V and 4 bases at J, with 6 bases in the middle. The CDR3 covers 13 residues. Germline V gives CDR1 SNHLY, CDR2 FYNNEI. The CDR3 bases are TGTGCCAGCAGTGAACCCTTGTACAATGAGCAGTTCTTC. Its protein product is CASSEPLYNEQFF.

The chain joins TRBV7-2 to TRBJ2-5, with TRBD1 matching over 7 bases. V lost 6 bases, J lost 3 bases, and 4 bases stayed unmatched. The V gene's germline CDR1 is SGHTA and CDR2 FQGNSA. This CDR3 has 13 amino acids. CDR3: CASSFDREETQYF. The CDR3 bases are TGTGCCAGCAGTTTTGACAGGGAAGAGACCCAGTACTTC.